In its sample, the clone carrying this T cell receptor beta chain was seen many times. Its antigen is not identified. The library targeted TCRbeta and was prepared with unique molecular identifiers. From the PCR reads, TCRdb called clonotypes with MiXCR, one entry per CDR3 protein. The sample records approximately 500,000 distinct CDR3 sequences, about 11% being singletons. This sample stems from a study of T-cell reconstitution after alpha-beta-depleted transplantation in children. Germline CDR1 SGHTA, CDR2 FQGNSA. The CDR3 extends over 12 amino acids. Trimming left V 2 bases short and J 9 bases short, with 5 bases between. Study observations and caveats: T-cell numbers and diversity one year post-transplant derived largely from freshly generated T cells.

This clonotype was obtained from a child aged 2-15 years with inherited bone marrow failure, due to receive a stem cell transplant. The J gene is TRBJ1-6, the V gene TRBV7-2; unclear D gene. This specimen was PBMCs, taken before TCRalphabeta/CD19-depleted stem cell transplant. CDR3 region: CASSLPGSPLHF. As DNA, the CDR3 is TGTGCCAGCAGCTTACCGGGTTCACCCCTCCACTTT.